This T cell receptor beta chain was sequenced for a study of T cell responses to AZD1222 COVID-19 vaccine. Study outcomes and limitations: At 160-218 and 743-854, vaccine-associated CD4 TCRs were dominant, and they spanned spike.

Measured with immunoSEQ multiplex PCR; TCRdb has only the in-frame clones, and not every one. Altogether over 90,000 clones are present, 90% being singletons, with the ten largest covering 4% to 5.5%. Turning to this clone: What it binds is unknown.

Between the trimmed V and J ends, which lost 5 bases and 2 bases, there was a span of 9 bases. In germline, CDR1 is GTSNPN, CDR2 SVGIG (reference sequence). The CDR3 length is 13 residues. The rearrangement joins TRBV30 to TRBJ1-4; D gene ambiguous. The clonotype comes from an adult in good health. Sequences were derived from peripheral blood, sampled on day 0 of AZD1222 vaccination. CDR3 region: CAWGNPTNEKLFF. In nucleotides, the CDR3 is TGTGCCTGGGGAAATCCGACTAATGAAAAACTGTTTTTT.